What follows are 5 T cell receptor beta chains derived from one specimen sequenced in a study of blood T cell repertoires in COVID-19. Sequencing was performed with immunoSEQ multiplex PCR; in TCRdb, only in-frame clones are kept and a portion is missing. The repertoire holds 50,000 to 70,000 clones, with approximately 79% as singletons. The sequenced sample was peripheral blood. The source of these receptors is a man between 60 and 70 years old with acute or convalescent COVID-19.

The gene calls are TRBV4-1 and TRBJ2-3; 8 bases match TRBD2. CDR3 length equals 17 residues. The V gene end was trimmed by 1 base and the J gene end by 0 bases; junction bases not matched to a gene: 6. Germline CDR1 is MGHRA and CDR2 is YSYEKL. The CDR3 DNA is TGCGCCAGCAGCCAAGGCCGGGGGGGCCGGAGCACAGATACGCAGTATTTT. It encodes CASSQGRGGRSTDTQYF.

V is TRBV7-3 and J is TRBJ2-3; no firm D call. This CDR3 is 13 amino acids long. Germline CDR1 is SGHTA and CDR2 is FQGTGA. Trimming shortened V by 4 bases and J by 3 bases, and 8 bases separated the two germline ends. The CDR3 DNA is TGTGCCAGCAGCTCTTATCAGACAGATACGCAGTATTTT. Amino acids: CASSSYQTDTQYF.

CDR3: CASSLAGTDANYGYTF. In nucleotides, the CDR3 is TGTGCCAGCAGCTTAGCCGGGACAGACGCTAACTATGGCTACACCTTC. The rearrangement uses TRBV7-2 and TRBJ1-2; TRBD1 aligns across 7 bases. Per germline, CDR1 SGHTA and CDR2 FQGNSA. CDR3 length equals 16 residues. The V and J ends lost 0 bases and 0 bases, in that order; junction bases with no gene match: 4.

The J gene is TRBJ2-3, the V gene TRBV6-5; the match to TRBD2 covers 10 bases. The length of the CDR3 is 16 residues. With V trimmed by 4 bases and J by 8 bases, 12 bases remained unmatched. CDR1 is MNHEY, CDR2 SVGAGI, per germline. The CDR3 region is CASSFRTSGTTGTQYF. The CDR3 coding sequence is TGTGCCAGCAGTTTTCGGACTAGCGGAACTACGGGTACGCAGTATTTT.

The chain uses TRBV2 and TRBJ2-1; 7 bases line up with TRBD2. Germline V gene sequence: CDR1 SNHLY, CDR2 FYNNEI. The CDR3 is made up of 10 amino acids. Germline trimming cut 11 bases from V and 9 bases from J; bases unmatched to any gene: 4. CDR3 amino acids: CAAGEAEQFF. DNA for the CDR3: TGTGCCGCGGGGGAGGCTGAGCAGTTCTTC.